Following are 28 T cell receptor gamma chains from one sample sequenced in a study of gamma-delta chains in newborns, infants, children (dated by TCRdb to 2018 to 2020). Sequencing relied on an Illumina MiSeq. The public reads were reprocessed by TCRdb using CATT, and rows of matching DNA were later combined. For this sample there are about 520 gamma-chain clones; around 81% appear just once. The top ten clonotypes cover over 10% of the sample. The sample consisted of blood, taken at baseline. These receptors were taken from a child who was a newborn, infant or young child, either healthy, febrile or measles-vaccinated (not recorded which). This table probably holds off-target reads from a library built for another chain.

As regards this clone: The limits of the CDR3 on the DNA are not certain, so only TCRdb's listed CDR3 is given. No J gene was assigned, while the V gene was called as TRGV9. The germline CDR1 and CDR2 sequences are GITISATS and ISYDGTV (reference sequence). The CDR3 is 28 amino acids in total, end residues counted. CDR3 in amino acids: CACDVLGDTRRGSWDTRQMFFGTGIKLF.

Details on this clone: Because the CDR3's place on the DNA is in doubt, the DNA is left out and the CDR3 is given as listed by TCRdb. The V gene reported is TRGV9; the J gene is uncalled. Termini included, the CDR3 measures 29 amino acids. Germline V gives CDR1 GITISATS, CDR2 ISYDGTV (reference sequence). CDR3 loop: CACDTGGLGDTRASWDTRQMFFGTGIKLF.

This clone was seen just once. It is unclear where the CDR3 begins or ends on the DNA, so no DNA is shown, and the CDR3 is as TCRdb lists it. The V gene was identified as TRGV9, while no J gene was called. With termini counted, the CDR3 has 28 amino acids. The V gene's germline CDR1 is GITISATS and CDR2 ISYDGTV (reference sequence). The chain's CDR3 is CACDLVLGDTTSSWDTRQMFFGTGIKLF.

With regard to this clone: The limits of the CDR3 on the DNA are not certain, so only TCRdb's listed CDR3 is given. The V gene is given as TRGV9, and no J gene call is available. Germline V gene lookup returns CDR1 GITISATS and CDR2 ISYDGTV (reference sequence). The CDR3 spans 26 amino acids, including both terminal residues. The CDR3 protein is CACDTVRIGSSWDTRQMFFGTGIKLF.

Worth noting for this clone: The DNA is left out, because the CDR3 cannot be placed on it with certainty; the CDR3 is given as TCRdb lists it. The J segment was not called; the V segment is TRGV9. CDR1 GITISATS and CDR2 ISYDGTV come from the germline V gene (reference sequence). The CDR3 is 24 amino acids in total, end residues counted. CDR3 region: CARDSTGSSWDTRQMFFGTGIKLF.

To note about this clone: No DNA is shown, since the ends of the CDR3 on it are uncertain; the CDR3 is the one TCRdb lists. No J gene was called, and the V gene is TRGV9. 24 amino acids form the CDR3, both terminal residues included. Germline assignment: CDR1 GITISATS and CDR2 ISYDGTV (reference sequence). The chain's CDR3 is CACDTTGDTWDTRQMFFGTGIKLF.

About this clone: It is unclear where the CDR3 begins or ends on the DNA, so no DNA is shown, and the CDR3 is as TCRdb lists it. The J gene was not called, though the V gene is TRGV9. Germline lookup yields CDR1 GITISATS and CDR2 ISYDGTV (reference sequence). 26 amino acids form the CDR3, both terminal residues included. This chain's CDR3 is CACDSILGDPSWDTRQMFFGTGIKLF.

In the case of this clone: Because the CDR3's place on the DNA is in doubt, the DNA is left out and the CDR3 is given as listed by TCRdb. The J segment was not called; the V segment is TRGV9. Both ends counted, the CDR3 spans 25 residues. Germline V lookup: CDR1 GITISATS, CDR2 ISYDGTV (reference sequence). The CDR3 sequence is CACDRLGINSWDTRQMFFGTGIKLF.

The count of this clone is one. The J gene has no call, while the V gene is TRGV9. CDR1 GITISATS and CDR2 ISYDGTV come from the germline V gene (reference sequence). This CDR3 has 16 residues. The CDR3 nucleotides read TGTGCCTGTGACAGGCTGGGGACCCAGGGAAAAGCACAACTCTTCTTT. As protein: CACDRLGTQGKAQLFF.

This clone was seen only once. No DNA is shown, since the ends of the CDR3 on it are uncertain; the CDR3 is the one TCRdb lists. No J gene was assigned, while the V gene was called as TRGV9. Ends included, the CDR3 has 31 residues. Germline loops: CDR1 GITISATS, CDR2 ISYDGTV (reference sequence). CDR3 residues: CACDTVGGYPVRVPTSWDTRQMFFGTGIKLF.

Notes on this clone: The DNA is left out, because the CDR3 cannot be placed on it with certainty; the CDR3 is given as TCRdb lists it. The V gene is TRGV9, but the J gene lacks a call. Inclusive of both ends, the CDR3 amounts to 28 amino acids. Germline V gives CDR1 GITISATS, CDR2 ISYDGTV (reference sequence). This chain's CDR3 is CACDTVMGDTSSSWDTRQMFFGTGIKLF.

This clone was seen only a few times. The J gene has no call, while the V gene is TRGV9. CDR1 and CDR2 (germline): GITISATS, ISYDGTV (reference sequence). CDR3 length: 17 amino acids. The CDR3 loop reads CACDPVLLGVPTAQLFF. The DNA for the CDR3 is TGTGCCTGTGACCCCGTCCTACTGGGGGTTCCGACAGCACAACTCTTCTTT.

Concerning this clone: The DNA is omitted, as the CDR3 cannot be located on it reliably, and the CDR3 follows TCRdb's listing. There is no J gene call, but TRGV9 is given as the V gene. The CDR3 length equals 25 residues, ends included. CDR1 and CDR2 (germline): GITISATS, ISYDGTV (reference sequence). The CDR3 spells CACDTVGDTTWDTRQMFFGTGIKLF.

The sample holds one count of this clone. The DNA is left out, because the CDR3 cannot be placed on it with certainty; the CDR3 is given as TCRdb lists it. With the J gene uncalled, the V gene is TRGV9. The CDR3 contains 23 residues when both ends are counted. Germline CDR1 is GITISATS and CDR2 is ISYDGTV (reference sequence). CDR3 sequence: CACDTWGIRDTRQMFFGTGIKLF.

As to this clone: The limits of the CDR3 on the DNA are not certain, so only TCRdb's listed CDR3 is given. The CDR3 loop is CACDILGDWDTRQMFFGTGIKLF. J gene calling gave no result, while the V gene is TRGV9. The V gene's germline CDR1 is GITISATS and CDR2 ISYDGTV (reference sequence). Inclusive of both ends, the CDR3 amounts to 23 amino acids.

Comment on this clone: The limits of the CDR3 on the DNA are not certain, so only TCRdb's listed CDR3 is given. The V gene call is TRGV9, and the J gene call is absent. Including both end residues, the CDR3 is 24 amino acids long. Germline assignment: CDR1 GITISATS and CDR2 ISYDGTV (reference sequence). Here the CDR3 reads CACDTGGHTWDTRQMFFGTGIKLF.

Details on this clone: The DNA is omitted, as the CDR3 cannot be located on it reliably, and the CDR3 follows TCRdb's listing. The V segment is TRGV9, and no J call was made. The CDR3 has 27 residues if both end residues are counted. Germline CDR1 and CDR2: GITISATS and ISYDGTV (reference sequence). The CDR3 here is CACDRTGGYKPSWDTRQMFFGTGIKLF.

Turning to this clone: It is unclear where the CDR3 begins or ends on the DNA, so no DNA is shown, and the CDR3 is as TCRdb lists it. No call exists for the J gene, whereas the V gene is TRGV9. The germline gives CDR1 GITISATS, CDR2 ISYDGTV (reference sequence). The CDR3 extends over 26 residues, inclusive of both ends. CDR3 sequence reads: CACDTTGGYASWDTRQMFFGTGIKLF.

Details on this clone: Because the CDR3's place on the DNA is in doubt, the DNA is left out and the CDR3 is given as listed by TCRdb. The J gene went uncalled, whereas the V gene is TRGV9. The V gene's germline CDR1 is GITISATS and CDR2 ISYDGTV (reference sequence). The CDR3 sequence runs 27 residues, both termini included. Here the CDR3 reads CACDGGIRRFFGWDTRQMFFGTGIKLF.

Of note for this clone: The DNA is omitted, as the CDR3 cannot be located on it reliably, and the CDR3 follows TCRdb's listing. The J gene has no call, while the V gene is TRGV9. Germline V lookup: CDR1 GITISATS, CDR2 ISYDGTV (reference sequence). The CDR3 comprises 25 residues, both ends counted. CDR3 sequence reads: CACDTGDFSSWDTRQMFFGTGIKLF.

This clone was counted between two and nine times. Because the CDR3's place on the DNA is in doubt, the DNA is left out and the CDR3 is given as listed by TCRdb. Other DNA sequences from this sample encode an identical CDR3 as well. The V gene call is TRGV9, and the J gene call is absent. 25 amino acids form the CDR3, both terminal residues included. Germline lookup yields CDR1 GITISATS and CDR2 ISYDGTV (reference sequence). The CDR3 here is CACDTGGYGSWDTRQMFFGTGIKLF.

About this clone: The DNA is omitted, as the CDR3 cannot be located on it reliably, and the CDR3 follows TCRdb's listing. J gene calling gave no result, while the V gene is TRGV9. The CDR3 length equals 24 residues, ends included. Germline CDR1 reads GITISATS; CDR2 reads ISYDGTV (reference sequence). CDR3 amino acids: CACDTVDSSWDTRQMFFGAGIKLF.

This clone has just one count. The V gene was identified as TRGV9, while no J gene was called. This CDR3 has 18 amino acids. Germline values: CDR1 GITISATS, CDR2 ISYDGTV (reference sequence). CDR3 residues: CACDTLLGGLTLTAQLFF. The DNA for the CDR3 is TGTGCCTGTGACACGTTACTGGGGGGTTTAACTTTGACAGCACAACTCTTCTTT.

As to this clone: The DNA is left out, because the CDR3 cannot be placed on it with certainty; the CDR3 is given as TCRdb lists it. The CDR3 reads CACDRVLGDTKYWDTRQMFFGTGIKLF. The V gene was identified as TRGV9, while no J gene was called. Both ends counted, the CDR3 spans 27 residues. Per the germline V gene, CDR1 is GITISATS and CDR2 is ISYDGTV (reference sequence).

This clone was detected only a few times. It is unclear where the CDR3 begins or ends on the DNA, so no DNA is shown, and the CDR3 is as TCRdb lists it. Called V gene: TRGV9; the J gene was not called. The CDR3 has 24 amino acids, counting both end residues. Germline assignment: CDR1 GITISATS and CDR2 ISYDGTV (reference sequence). The CDR3 loop reads CACDSTGGSWDTRQMFFGTGIKLF.

On this clone: It is unclear where the CDR3 begins or ends on the DNA, so no DNA is shown, and the CDR3 is as TCRdb lists it. A V gene of TRGV9 was called, but no J gene was assigned. Including both end residues, the CDR3 is 25 amino acids long. CDR1 and CDR2 (germline): GITISATS, ISYDGTV (reference sequence). The CDR3 sequence is CACDTGGYESWDTRQMFFGTGIKLF.

About this clone itself: Because the CDR3's place on the DNA is in doubt, the DNA is left out and the CDR3 is given as listed by TCRdb. Other DNA sequences of this sample code for an identical CDR3. The J segment was not called; the V segment is TRGV9. Ends included, the CDR3 has 23 residues. CDR1 is GITISATS and CDR2 is ISYDGTV in the germline V gene (reference sequence). This CDR3 reads CACDTVGSWDTRQMFFGTGIKLF.

The table lists this clone with a count of one. The limits of the CDR3 on the DNA are not certain, so only TCRdb's listed CDR3 is given. No J gene call was made, and the V gene is TRGV9. Germline assignment: CDR1 GITISATS and CDR2 ISYDGTV (reference sequence). Both ends counted, the CDR3 spans 24 residues. This CDR3 is CACDTVGRYRDTRQMFFGTGIKLF.